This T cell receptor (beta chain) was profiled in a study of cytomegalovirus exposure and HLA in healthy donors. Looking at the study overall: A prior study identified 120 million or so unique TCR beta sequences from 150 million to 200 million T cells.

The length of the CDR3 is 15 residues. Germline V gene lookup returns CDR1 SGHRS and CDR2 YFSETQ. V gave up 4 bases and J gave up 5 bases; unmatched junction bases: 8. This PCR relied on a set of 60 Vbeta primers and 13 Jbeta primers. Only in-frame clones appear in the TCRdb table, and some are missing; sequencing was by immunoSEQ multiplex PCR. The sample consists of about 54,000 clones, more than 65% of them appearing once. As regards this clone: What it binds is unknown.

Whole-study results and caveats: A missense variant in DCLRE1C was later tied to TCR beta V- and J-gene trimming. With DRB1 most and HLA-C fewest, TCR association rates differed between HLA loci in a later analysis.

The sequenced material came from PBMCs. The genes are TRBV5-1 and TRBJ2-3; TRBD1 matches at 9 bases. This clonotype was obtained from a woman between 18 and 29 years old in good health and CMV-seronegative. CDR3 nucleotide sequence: TGCGCCAGCAGCCCAGGGACAGGGAGGAAAGATACGCAGTATTTT. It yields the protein CASSPGTGRKDTQYF. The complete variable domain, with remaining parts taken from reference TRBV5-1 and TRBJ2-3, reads KAGVTQTPRYLIKTRGQQVTLSCSPISGHRSVSWYQQTPGQGLQFLFEYFSETQRNKGNFPGRFSGRQFSNSRSEMNVSTLELGDSALYLCASSPGTGRKDTQYFGPGTRLTVL.